The 13 T cell receptor beta chains below were found in one sample sequenced in a study of cytomegalovirus exposure and HLA in healthy donors. A multiplex PCR was run with 60 Vbeta primers and 13 Jbeta primers. Profiling relied on immunoSEQ multiplex PCR, and the TCRdb table lists in-frame clones only, not all of them. The table lists around 160,000 clones, almost 80% of them singletons. The material sequenced was PBMCs. Receptor source: a woman aged 40 to 50 in good health and CMV-seropositive.

J is TRBJ1-2 and V is TRBV9, with a tentative D call TRBD1 (5 bases). Germline assignment: CDR1 SGDLS and CDR2 YYNGEE. CDR3 size: 14 residues. Trimming cost V 3 bases and J 4 bases, with 13 bases left between them. CDR3 protein: CASSDRAGPYGYTF. CDR3 nucleotide sequence: TGTGCCAGCAGCGACCGGGCAGGGCCCTATGGCTACACCTTC.

The table lists this clone with a count of one. This chain links TRBV5-1 with TRBJ2-5, with 8 bases aligning to TRBD1. V was pared by 3 bases and J by 2 bases, with 6 bases of the junction left unmatched. CDR1 and CDR2 from the germline V gene are SGHRS and YFSETQ. The CDR3 is 15 amino acids. CDR3 protein: CASSWTGLGQETQYF. CDR3 nucleotides: TGCGCCAGCAGCTGGACAGGGCTGGGACAAGAGACCCAGTACTTC.

The chain is built from TRBV5-1 and TRBJ2-3; 9 bases match TRBD2. Germline CDR1 is SGHRS and CDR2 is YFSETQ. V shed 0 bases, J shed 4 bases, and the junction held 3 bases outside the gene matches. CDR3 length: 15 amino acids. For the CDR3, the DNA is TGCGCCAGCAGCTTGGTAGCGGGGGATGCAGATACGCAGTATTTT. This encodes CASSLVAGDADTQYF.

This chain links TRBV28 with TRBJ1-1; TRBD1 aligns across 7 bases. V lost 3 bases and J lost 1; bases outside the gene matches: 5. CDR3 length: 15 amino acids. The germline CDR1 and CDR2 sequences are MDHEN and SYDVKM. The CDR3 DNA follows: TGTGCCAGCAGTTTGGTCGACAGGGCGAACACTGAAGCTTTCTTT. Protein sequence: CASSLVDRANTEAFF.

The CDR3 DNA reads TGCGCCAGCAGCTCCGGCCACAGGTCTACTGAAGCTTTCTTT. Protein product: CASSSGHRSTEAFF. The V call is TRBV5-1, the J call TRBJ1-1; TRBD1 might be the D (5 bases). V was pared by 3 bases and J by 5 bases, with 14 bases between. This CDR3 contains 14 residues. Germline CDR1 and CDR2: SGHRS and YFSETQ.

This clone was seen a handful of times. The chain links TRBV7-2 to TRBJ2-3, with a tentative D call TRBD2 (5 bases). Trimming stripped 1 base from V and 1 base from J, with 6 bases between. The CDR3 totals 14 residues. CDR1 SGHTA and CDR2 FQGNSA come from the germline V gene. CDR3 bases: TGTGCCAGCAGCTTAGGGACTGGCACAGATACGCAGTATTTT. This codes for CASSLGTGTDTQYF.

V gene TRBV11-1 combines with J gene TRBJ2-3; no definite D call. The CDR3 is 13 residues long. Trimming removed 5 bases from V and 0 bases from J, with 6 bases in between. Per the germline V gene, CDR1 is SGHAT and CDR2 is FQDESV (reference sequence). Here the CDR3 reads CASSTDSTDTQYF. CDR3 sequence (DNA): TGTGCCAGCAGCACAGACAGCACAGATACGCAGTATTTT.

This clone was counted once. The genes are TRBV23-1 and TRBJ2-7, with a tentative D call TRBD1 (5 bases). TRBV23-1 is given ORF status, its function remaining uncertain. V lost 2 bases and J 1 base, leaving 15 bases between the germline ends. CDR3 length: 16 amino acids. CDR3: CASSQRTPKGSYEQYF. The CDR3 region has the DNA TGCGCCAGCAGTCAAAGGACACCGAAAGGTTCCTACGAGCAGTACTTC.

The chain couples TRBV18 to TRBJ2-3; 7 bases line up with TRBD1. The germline V gene encodes CDR1 KGHSH and CDR2 LQKENI. V was pared by 6 bases and J by 2 bases, with 8 bases of the junction left unmatched. The length of the CDR3 is 15 residues. The CDR3 coding sequence is TGTGCCAGCTCTGAGAGGGGGCAAGACACAGATACGCAGTATTTT. Protein sequence: CASSERGQDTDTQYF. Full variable domain (remainder filled in from reference TRBV18 and TRBJ2-3): NAGVMQNPRHLVRRRGQEARLRCSPMKGHSHVYWYRQLPEEGLKFMVYLQKENIIDESGMPKERFSAEFPKEGPSILRIQQVVRGDSAAYFCASSERGQDTDTQYFGPGTRLTVL.

This clone was seen only once. The CDR3 loop is CASSFQTPNTGELFF. CDR3 DNA sequence: TGTGCCAGCAGCTTCCAGACACCTAACACCGGGGAGCTGTTTTTT. J is TRBJ2-2 and V is TRBV5-4; D is unresolved. Germline V gene lookup returns CDR1 SGHNT and CDR2 YYREEE (reference sequence). This CDR3 has 15 residues. The V and J ends lost 2 bases and 2 bases respectively, with 10 bases between them.

This chain links TRBV4-1 with TRBJ1-5; TRBD1 aligns across 7 bases. The CDR3 runs to 15 residues. Germline CDR1 is MGHRA and CDR2 is YSYEKL. The ends lost 1 base at V and 3 bases at J; junction bases unmatched: 3. DNA for the CDR3: TGCGCCAGCAGCCAAGGTGGGACAGTCAATCAGCCCCAGCATTTT. Protein product: CASSQGGTVNQPQHF.

V gene TRBV5-1 combines with J gene TRBJ2-1, with 12 bases identical to TRBD2. The CDR3 totals 16 residues. In germline, CDR1 is SGHRS, CDR2 YFSETQ. Trimming at V came to 0 bases and at J to 9 bases, leaving 7 bases not matched to a gene. The CDR3 DNA reads as TGCGCCAGCAGCTTGGCTAGCGGGGGGGCTATAGGTGAGCAGTTCTTC. Translated, it gives CASSLASGGAIGEQFF.

This clone was counted between two and nine times. The chain combines TRBV5-1 with TRBJ1-3; 8 positions match TRBD1. Germline CDR1 SGHRS, CDR2 YFSETQ. V dropped 4 bases and J dropped 2; count of bases not matched to a gene: 2. This CDR3 has 14 residues. CDR3 sequence: CASSTTGAGNTIYF. In nucleotides, the CDR3 is TGCGCCAGCAGCACGACAGGGGCTGGAAACACCATATATTTT. The variable domain in full, with the rest retrieved from reference TRBV5-1 and TRBJ1-3, is KAGVTQTPRYLIKTRGQQVTLSCSPISGHRSVSWYQQTPGQGLQFLFEYFSETQRNKGNFPGRFSGRQFSNSRSEMNVSTLELGDSALYLCASSTTGAGNTIYFGEGSWLTVV.